Each of the 23 T cell receptor beta chains below was sequenced from the same sample in a study of cytomegalovirus exposure and HLA in healthy donors. The primer mix had 60 Vbeta and 13 Jbeta primers. Data came from immunoSEQ multiplex PCR; TCRdb stores just in-frame clones and leaves some out. The sample lists around 63,000 clones, around four fifths occurring once. Sequencing was performed on PBMCs. Receptors originate from a woman aged 25 to 39 in good health and CMV-seronegative.

The chain combines TRBV7-9 with TRBJ1-5; no reliable D call. From germline, CDR1 is SEHNR and CDR2 FQNEAQ (reference sequence). The CDR3 spans 14 residues. V lost 4 bases, J lost 0 bases, and 7 bases lay in between. DNA for the CDR3: TGTGCCAGCAGCTCCGACACTAGCAATCAGCCCCAGCATTTT. Translated: CASSSDTSNQPQHF.

The chain combines TRBV27 with TRBJ2-1; 12 nucleotides match TRBD2. The CDR3 is 16 amino acids. Germline-derived CDR1 and CDR2 are MNHEY and SMNVEV (reference sequence). V lost 2 bases to trimming and J lost 9 bases; unmatched junction nucleotides: 8. The CDR3 region is CASSLRTSGVHGEQFF. The DNA for the CDR3 is TGTGCCAGCAGTTTACGGACTAGCGGGGTTCACGGTGAGCAGTTCTTC.

The rearrangement links TRBV11-2 to TRBJ1-1; D is unresolved. This CDR3 contains 11 residues. Trimming left V 3 bases short and J 7 bases short, with 6 bases between. Germline V gene lookup returns CDR1 SGHAT and CDR2 FQNNGV. The CDR3 here is CASSFRGEAFF. The CDR3 nucleotides are TGTGCCAGCAGCTTCCGGGGTGAAGCTTTCTTT.

This clone showed up just once. The chain is built from TRBV5-5 and TRBJ1-5; 8 bases are a match to TRBD1. The CDR3 is 15 residues long. V trimming: 5 bases; J trimming: 3 bases; junction bases outside the gene matches: 7. Per the germline V gene, CDR1 is SGHKS and CDR2 is YYEKEE (reference sequence). The CDR3 DNA reads TGTGCCAGCAGTCGCACAGGGGGAGTCAATCAGCCCCAGCATTTT. This codes for CASSRTGGVNQPQHF.

This chain connects TRBV9 to TRBJ2-1; TRBD2 is a possible D gene (6 bases). The CDR3 length is 12 residues. V lost 3 bases and J 10 bases, leaving 11 bases between the germline ends. In germline, CDR1 is SGDLS, CDR2 YYNGEE. The CDR3 DNA follows: TGTGCCAGCAGCGCTAGCGTAGGGGAGCAGTTCTTC. This sequence encodes CASSASVGEQFF.

The chain carries TRBV27 and TRBJ2-7, with TRBD2 identical over 8 bases. With V trimmed by 3 bases and J by 2 bases, 6 bases remained unmatched. This CDR3 has 15 residues. Germline V gene lookup returns CDR1 MNHEY and CDR2 SMNVEV (reference sequence). The DNA for the CDR3 is TGTGCCAGCAGTTTCTCGGGGGGGCCGACCTACGAGCAGTACTTC. Translation: CASSFSGGPTYEQYF.

The chain's CDR3 is CASSQDRLAGESYEQYF. CDR3 nucleotides: TGCGCCAGCAGCCAAGACCGGCTAGCGGGGGAATCCTACGAGCAGTACTTC. The rearrangement uses TRBV4-1 and TRBJ2-7; TRBD2 aligns across 10 bases. The CDR3 runs 17 residues. The germline gives CDR1 MGHRA, CDR2 YSYEKL. With V trimmed by 0 bases and J by 1 base, 6 bases remained unmatched.

This clone turned up a few times. J is TRBJ1-2 and V is TRBV11-2; 8 bases are a match to TRBD1. Unmatched junction bases numbered 6, after V lost 4 bases and J lost 8 bases. The CDR3 runs to 13 residues. In germline, CDR1 is SGHAT, CDR2 FQNNGV. The CDR3 DNA sequence: TGTGCCAGCAGCTCCCAGGGGGCGGAGGGCTACACCTTC. This translates into CASSSQGAEGYTF. The full variable domain, in which reference TRBV11-2 and TRBJ1-2 provide the parts outside the CDR3, is EAGVAQSPRYKIIEKRQSVAFWCNPISGHATLYWYQQILGQGPKLLIQFQNNGVVDDSQLPKDRFSAERLKGVDSTLKIQPAKLEDSAVYLCASSSQGAEGYTFGSGTRLTVV.

This clone was picked up a small number of times. V usage is TRBV2 and J usage is TRBJ1-1; no clear D gene. Trimming cost V 0 bases and J 6 bases, with 8 bases left between them. Per germline, CDR1 SNHLY and CDR2 FYNNEI. The CDR3 has 13 amino acids. The chain's CDR3 is CASSEAAHPEAFF. The CDR3 coding sequence is TGTGCCAGCAGTGAAGCAGCGCACCCTGAAGCTTTCTTT.

The chain carries TRBV4-3 and TRBJ1-2; the D gene is possibly TRBD1 (5 bases). The V gene lost 0 bases and the J gene lost 7 bases, with 12 bases spanning the gap. Germline CDR1 LGHNA, CDR2 YSLEER. CDR3 length: 14 amino acids. The CDR3 bases are TGCGCCAGCAGCCAAGATGGGGCGAGGAGTGGCTACACCTTC. Encoded protein: CASSQDGARSGYTF.

Only one count was recorded for this clone. This chain uses TRBV13 with TRBJ1-1; 7 positions match TRBD1. V lost 3 bases, J lost 4 bases, and 8 bases stayed unmatched. The CDR3 runs to 15 residues. CDR1 is PRHDT and CDR2 is FYEKMQ in the germline V gene (reference sequence). The CDR3 DNA is TGTGCCAGCAGCTTTTATCGGACAGGTCTCACTGAAGCTTTCTTT. Its protein product is CASSFYRTGLTEAFF.

This clone was observed once. V gene TRBV4-3 combines with J gene TRBJ1-6; 7 positions agree with TRBD1. The junction had 3 bases not matched to a gene; V was cut back by 0 bases and J by 4 bases. There are 16 residues in the CDR3. Germline V gene sequence: CDR1 LGHNA, CDR2 YSLEER. CDR3 residues: CASSQDWGQYNSPLHF. In DNA, the CDR3 is TGCGCCAGCAGCCAAGATTGGGGACAGTATAATTCACCCCTCCACTTT.

The V gene is TRBV5-6, the J gene TRBJ1-1, with TRBD1 identical over 10 bases. V dropped 2 bases and J dropped 10; count of bases not matched to a gene: 5. This CDR3 contains 13 residues. CDR1 and CDR2 (germline): SGHDT, YYEEEE. The CDR3 loop is CASSFGQGGRAFF. DNA of the CDR3: TGTGCCAGCAGCTTCGGACAGGGGGGGCGAGCTTTCTTT.

The chain joins TRBV27 to TRBJ1-1; possibly TRBD1 for D (5 bases). Germline V gene lookup returns CDR1 MNHEY and CDR2 SMNVEV (reference sequence). Trimming cost V 5 bases and J 5 bases, with 12 bases left between them. The CDR3 runs to 13 residues. This CDR3 reads CASSLHRQTEAFF. The CDR3 DNA reads TGTGCCAGCAGTCTACACCGACAGACTGAAGCTTTCTTT.

The rearrangement uses TRBV6-5 and TRBJ2-1; weak D call: TRBD1 (6 bases). Looked up from germline, CDR1 is MNHEY and CDR2 is SVGAGI. Trimming removed 5 bases from V and 5 bases from J, with 10 bases in between. CDR3 length equals 13 residues. In DNA form, the CDR3 reads TGTGCCAGCAGTCGGACAGTCAACAATGAGCAGTTCTTC. Its translation is CASSRTVNNEQFF.

Worth noting for this clone: Mismatch with germline at one junction end may stem from a read error. This chain connects TRBV7-7 to TRBJ2-3, with 9 bases fitting TRBD2. The germline gives CDR1 SSHAT, CDR2 FNYEAQ (reference sequence). The CDR3 is 15 amino acids. The CDR3: CASSPGLAYTDTQYF. The DNA of the CDR3 is TGTGCTAGCAGCCCTGGACTAGCGTACACAGATACGCAGTATTTT.

CDR3 DNA sequence: TGCAGCTTAATGCATATAGTTTTGCGGTCCTACGAGCAGTACGTC. It yields the protein CSLMHIVLRSYEQYV. The rearrangement joins TRBV29-1 to TRBJ2-7; D uncertain. V shed 8 bases and J shed 1 base, with 21 bases lying between them. Per germline, CDR1 SQVTM and CDR2 ANQGSEA. This CDR3 has 15 amino acids.

The chain recombines TRBV7-9 with TRBJ1-1; 8 positions agree with TRBD1. CDR3 length: 15 residues. After removal of 5 bases from V and 4 bases from J, the junction contained 9 bases not matched to a gene. CDR1 and CDR2 (germline): SEHNR, FQNEAQ (reference sequence). The CDR3, as DNA: TGTGCCAGCAGCCCGCGGACAGGGCCGGGCACTGAAGCTTTCTTT. Its translation: CASSPRTGPGTEAFF.

This chain uses TRBV7-9 with TRBJ1-5, with D possibly TRBD1 on 6 matching bases. Between the trimmed V and J ends, which lost 5 bases and 7 bases, there was a span of 18 bases. Germline loops: CDR1 SEHNR, CDR2 FQNEAQ (reference sequence). The CDR3 has 15 amino acids. Written as DNA, the CDR3 is TGTGCCAGCAGCCCCACTGGGGGGGGCGACCAGCCCCAGCATTTT. This translates into CASSPTGGGDQPQHF.

The rearrangement joins TRBV7-9 to TRBJ1-3; the D gene is possibly TRBD1 (6 bases). Germline CDR1 reads SEHNR; CDR2 reads FQNEAQ (reference sequence). The CDR3 contains 14 residues. The ends were cut back, 6 bases at V and 0 bases at J, with 9 bases in the middle. In DNA, the CDR3 is TGTGCCAGCAGTCTGGACAGCTCTGGAAACACCATATATTTT. Translated, it gives CASSLDSSGNTIYF.

The V and J genes are TRBV11-2 and TRBJ1-5; D might be TRBD1 (5 bases). Trimming took off 5 bases at V and 3 bases at J, with 8 bases between the two ends. Germline CDR1 is SGHAT and CDR2 is FQNNGV. This CDR3 has 13 residues. This CDR3 is CASSPGSNQPQHF. The CDR3 region has the DNA TGTGCCAGCAGCCCAGGGTCCAATCAGCCCCAGCATTTT.

The chain links TRBV10-3 to TRBJ2-2; D may be TRBD1 (5 bases). Germline V gene data show CDR1 as ENHRY and CDR2 as SYGVKD. V was cut by 2 bases and J by 3 bases, with 7 bases left in between. This CDR3 is built from 14 residues. CDR3 protein: CAISEAGYTGELFF. The DNA for the CDR3 is TGTGCCATCAGTGAGGCAGGGTACACCGGGGAGCTGTTTTTT.

The genes are TRBV30 and TRBJ2-3; TRBD1 agrees at 8 bases. With 1 base clipped from V and 6 bases from J, the junction kept 6 bases outside the gene matches. CDR1 GTSNPN and CDR2 SVGIG come from the germline V gene (reference sequence). CDR3 length: 14 residues. CDR3 residues: CAWSGGTGRDTQYF. Here the CDR3 DNA reads TGTGCCTGGAGTGGTGGGACAGGTCGGGATACGCAGTATTTT. The complete variable domain, with remaining parts taken from reference TRBV30 and TRBJ2-3, reads SQTIHQWPATLVQPVGSPLSLECTVEGTSNPNLYWYRQAAGRGLQLLFYSVGIGQISSEVPQNLSASRPQDRQFILSSKKLLLSDSGFYLCAWSGGTGRDTQYFGPGTRLTVL.